The source of this T cell receptor (beta chain) is a study of blood T cell repertoires in COVID-19. Sequenced by immunoSEQ multiplex PCR; TCRdb stores in-frame clones only, minus some. This sample has around 200,000 clones, with around 86% found just once. This CDR3 region has 17 residues. Trimming removed 5 bases at V and 4 bases at J, with 23 bases between. The germline CDR1 and CDR2 sequences are WSHSY and SAAADI. This clonotype was sampled from a woman aged 40 to 49 with acute COVID-19. V usage is TRBV10-2 and J usage is TRBJ1-2; possible D gene TRBD1, 6 bases. Sequences were obtained from PBMCs or T cells enriched from blood (not recorded which). This chain's CDR3 is CASSPRGGPGLPYGYTF. CDR3 sequence (DNA): TGCGCCAGCAGTCCTCGAGGGGGACCAGGGCTCCCCTATGGCTACACCTTC.